One and the same sample provided the 19 T cell receptor beta chains below, sequenced in a study of blood T cell repertoires in COVID-19 (dated by TCRdb to 2019 to 2021). Receptor amplification or capture employed the immunoSEQ multiplex PCR assay. Imported from immuneACCESS, the table was reduced by TCRdb to in-frame sequences with V and J called. These copies leave out some clones; in studies compared against another copy, an unresolved V gene accounts for under half, and the cause of the remainder is not known. Counted in this sample were about 190,000 clones; under 85% of them appeared once. The leading ten clones occupy about 18% of the sample. Sequences were obtained from peripheral blood. These receptors all stem from a man aged 60-69 years with active or convalescent COVID-19.

This clone has a handful of counts. This rearrangement joins TRBV7-8 to TRBJ1-2; D perhaps matches TRBD1 (5 bases). CDR3 size: 14 residues. Germline lookup yields CDR1 SGHVS and CDR2 FQNEAQ. The V and J ends lost 5 bases and 6 bases respectively, with 16 bases between them. CDR3 sequence: CASSPRGASNGYTF. CDR3 nucleotides: TGTGCCAGCAGCCCTCGTGGGGCATCTAATGGCTACACCTTC. The entire variable domain, with the rest obtained from reference TRBV7-8 and TRBJ1-2, is as follows: GAGVSQSPRYKVAKRGQDVALRCDPISGHVSLFWYQQALGQGPEFLTYFQNEAQLDKSGLPSDRFFAERPEGSVSTLKIQRTQQEDSAVYLCASSPRGASNGYTFGSGTRLTVV.

The chain employs TRBV18 and TRBJ2-2, with 8 bases matching TRBD2. The CDR3 consists of 15 residues. With V trimmed by 6 bases and J by 5 bases, 8 bases remained unmatched. Germline loops: CDR1 KGHSH, CDR2 LQKENI. CDR3: CASSRTSGKTGELFF. CDR3 sequence (DNA): TGTGCCAGCTCCCGCACTAGCGGCAAGACCGGGGAGCTGTTTTTT. Variable domain in full (rest from reference TRBV18 and TRBJ2-2): NAGVMQNPRHLVRRRGQEARLRCSPMKGHSHVYWYRQLPEEGLKFMVYLQKENIIDESGMPKERFSAEFPKEGPSILRIQQVVRGDSAAYFCASSRTSGKTGELFFGEGSRLTVL.

The rearrangement links TRBV18 to TRBJ1-1; TRBD1 might be the D (5 bases). V was trimmed by 3 bases and J by 1 base, leaving 12 bases between them. This CDR3 comprises 15 residues. CDR1 is KGHSH, CDR2 LQKENI, per germline. The CDR3 spells CASSPDRQPNTEAFF. The CDR3, as DNA: TGTGCCAGCTCACCTGACCGACAGCCGAACACTGAAGCTTTCTTT.

V is TRBV18 and J is TRBJ2-2, with TRBD1 matching 8 bases. The junction had 7 bases not matched to a gene; V was cut back by 3 bases and J by 7 bases. Germline CDR1 and CDR2: KGHSH and LQKENI. This CDR3 is 15 amino acids long. The CDR3 loop reads CASSPAGGNGGELFF. The CDR3 DNA follows: TGTGCCAGCTCACCGGCAGGGGGCAACGGCGGGGAGCTGTTTTTT. Full variable domain (outside the CDR3, taken from reference TRBV18 and TRBJ2-2): NAGVMQNPRHLVRRRGQEARLRCSPMKGHSHVYWYRQLPEEGLKFMVYLQKENIIDESGMPKERFSAEFPKEGPSILRIQQVVRGDSAAYFCASSPAGGNGGELFFGEGSRLTVL.

This sequence joins TRBV28 and TRBJ1-4, with 8 bases matching TRBD1. Looked up from germline, CDR1 is MDHEN and CDR2 is SYDVKM. The CDR3 length is 17 residues. Trimming cost V 5 bases and J 3 bases; bases outside gene matches: 11. For the CDR3, the DNA is TGTGCCAGCAGTCCCTGGACAGGGTCGTTGTCTAATGAAAAACTGTTTTTT. It encodes CASSPWTGSLSNEKLFF.

This chain connects TRBV3-1 (or the pseudogene TRBV3-2) to TRBJ1-4, with a tentative D call TRBD1 (5 bases). Trimming took off 4 bases at V and 5 bases at J, with 8 bases between the two ends. The CDR3 loop spans 13 amino acids. From germline, CDR1 is LGHDT and CDR2 YNNKEL (reference sequence). The CDR3 protein is CASSRRGNEKLFF. The CDR3 nucleotides are TGTGCCAGCAGCCGACGGGGGAATGAAAAACTGTTTTTT.

V gene TRBV7-9 combines with J gene TRBJ2-7, with 9 bases matching TRBD2. Germline trimming cut 4 bases from V and 2 bases from J; bases unmatched to any gene: 9. This CDR3 has 16 residues. The germline V gene encodes CDR1 SEHNR and CDR2 FQNEAQ (reference sequence). The CDR3 reads CASSSMVTSGTYEQYF. CDR3 in DNA: TGTGCCAGCAGCTCCATGGTGACTAGCGGTACCTACGAGCAGTACTTC.

This chain uses TRBV19 with TRBJ2-7; 8 bases agree with TRBD1. The CDR3 runs to 14 residues. Trimming at V came to 7 bases and at J to 3 bases, leaving 8 bases not matched to a gene. CDR1 and CDR2 (germline): LNHDA, SQIVND (reference sequence). CDR3: CASTPTGVGYEQYF. CDR3 nucleotides: TGTGCCAGTACCCCGACAGGGGTAGGCTACGAGCAGTACTTC.

The chain couples TRBV11-1 to TRBJ2-5; 7 nucleotides align to TRBD2. Germline lookup yields CDR1 SGHAT and CDR2 FQDESV (reference sequence). J gave up 5 bases and V 4 bases, and 10 bases lay outside the gene matches. This CDR3 region has 15 residues. CDR3 amino acids: CASSSTGTIGETQYF. CDR3 nucleotide sequence: TGTGCCAGCAGCTCCACCGGGACTATAGGCGAGACCCAGTACTTC.

The chain is built from TRBV5-5 and TRBJ2-7, with D possibly matching TRBD1 (6 bases). V was pared by 4 bases and J by 0 bases, with 17 bases between. Looked up from germline, CDR1 is SGHKS and CDR2 is YYEKEE (reference sequence). The CDR3 contains 16 residues. Here the CDR3 reads CASSLGQTPFSYEQYF. The CDR3 bases are TGTGCCAGCAGCCTAGGACAGACCCCCTTCTCCTACGAGCAGTACTTC.

This clone occurred once. The chain uses TRBV7-2 and TRBJ2-1; D is perhaps TRBD2 (6 bases). Germline values: CDR1 SGHTA, CDR2 FQGNSA. Between the trimmed V and J ends, which lost 1 base and 7 bases, there was a span of 17 bases. CDR3 length: 16 amino acids. This CDR3 reads CASSLGGGKRRNEQFF. The CDR3 coding sequence is TGTGCCAGCAGCTTAGGGGGCGGGAAACGTCGGAATGAGCAGTTCTTC.

The gene calls are TRBV9 and TRBJ1-3, with D unclear. This CDR3 comprises 16 residues. Trimming took off 3 bases at V and 0 bases at J, with 13 bases between the two ends. Germline CDR1 SGDLS, CDR2 YYNGEE. The CDR3, as DNA: TGTGCCAGCAGCGGTTCCGGACTCAGCTCTGGAAACACCATATATTTT. Residues: CASSGSGLSSGNTIYF. The full variable domain, in which reference TRBV9 and TRBJ1-3 provide the parts outside the CDR3, is DSGVTQTPKHLITATGQRVTLRCSPRSGDLSVYWYQQSLDQGLQFLIQYYNGEERAKGNILERFSAQQFPDLHSELNLSSLELGDSALYFCASSGSGLSSGNTIYFGEGSWLTVV.

This chain uses TRBV19 with TRBJ2-7; 10 positions agree with TRBD1. The CDR3 sequence is 14 residues long. After removal of 7 bases from V and 4 bases from J, the junction contained 7 bases not matched to a gene. CDR1 is LNHDA and CDR2 is SQIVND in the germline V gene (reference sequence). CDR3 nucleotides: TGTGCCAGTACTCCGACAGGGGGCGGGTACGAGCAGTACTTC. Protein sequence: CASTPTGGGYEQYF.

This clone was observed a few times. J is TRBJ2-3 and V is TRBV7-9; 9 nucleotides agree with TRBD2. This CDR3 has 14 amino acids. The trim removed 3 bases at V and 6 bases at J, leaving 4 bases unmatched. Germline CDR1 reads SEHNR; CDR2 reads FQNEAQ (reference sequence). The CDR3 protein is CASSLREGRDTQYF. The CDR3 nucleotides read TGTGCCAGCAGCTTGCGGGAGGGCCGTGATACGCAGTATTTT.

The chain links TRBV7-8 to TRBJ1-1, with 7 bases lining up with TRBD1. V gave up 3 bases and J gave up 5 bases; unmatched junction bases: 6. The CDR3 is 14 residues long. In germline, CDR1 is SGHVS, CDR2 FQNEAQ. The CDR3 loop is CASSLTNRGTEAFF. CDR3 DNA: TGTGCCAGCAGCTTGACCAACAGGGGAACTGAAGCTTTCTTT.

The chain links TRBV29-1 to TRBJ2-1; 7 positions match TRBD2. V lost 6 bases to trimming and J lost 5 bases; unmatched junction nucleotides: 7. The CDR3 loop spans 13 amino acids. The germline V gene encodes CDR1 SQVTM and CDR2 ANQGSEA. DNA for the CDR3: TGCAGCGTACGGGAGGCCTCTGACAATGAGCAGTTCTTC. Its protein product is CSVREASDNEQFF.

The DNA for the CDR3 is TGTGCCAGCAGCCCACTCGCGGATGAGCAGTTCTTC. As protein: CASSPLADEQFF. V usage is TRBV7-3 and J usage is TRBJ2-1; no reliable D call. V was cut by 5 bases and J by 8 bases, with 10 bases left in between. The CDR3 runs to 12 residues. The germline CDR1 and CDR2 sequences are SGHTA and FQGTGA.

The genes are TRBV30 and TRBJ2-7; no definite D call. Trimming removed 4 bases at V and 1 base at J, with 5 bases between. The germline V gene encodes CDR1 GTSNPN and CDR2 SVGIG (reference sequence). The CDR3 sequence is 11 residues long. The CDR3 region has the DNA TGTGCCTGGACCAGGTCCTACGAGCAGTACTTC. It specifies CAWTRSYEQYF.

This clone turned up a few times. This sequence joins TRBV7-9 and TRBJ2-1, with D tentatively TRBD1 (5 bases). V shed 4 bases and J shed 9 bases, with 10 bases lying between them. Germline CDR1 and CDR2: SEHNR and FQNEAQ (reference sequence). CDR3 length equals 12 residues. The CDR3 DNA reads as TGTGCCAGCAGCTCCCAGGGCGGTGAGCAGTTCTTC. This sequence encodes CASSSQGGEQFF.